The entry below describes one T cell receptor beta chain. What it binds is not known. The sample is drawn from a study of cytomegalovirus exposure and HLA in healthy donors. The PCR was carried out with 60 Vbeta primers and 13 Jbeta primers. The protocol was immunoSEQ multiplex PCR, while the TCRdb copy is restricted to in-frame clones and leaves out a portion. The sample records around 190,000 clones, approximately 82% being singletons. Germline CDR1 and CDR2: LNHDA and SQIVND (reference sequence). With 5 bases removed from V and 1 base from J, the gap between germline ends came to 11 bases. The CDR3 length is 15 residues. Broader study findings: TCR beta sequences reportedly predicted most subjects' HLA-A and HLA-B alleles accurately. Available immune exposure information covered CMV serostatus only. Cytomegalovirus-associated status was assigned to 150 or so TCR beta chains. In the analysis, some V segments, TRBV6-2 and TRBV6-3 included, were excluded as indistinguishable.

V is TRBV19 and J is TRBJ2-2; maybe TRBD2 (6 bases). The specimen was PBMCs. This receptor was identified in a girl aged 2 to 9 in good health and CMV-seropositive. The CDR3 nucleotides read TGTGCCAGTAGTCGGGGGTTGAGGAACACCGGGGAGCTGTTTTTT. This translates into CASSRGLRNTGELFF.